This TCR beta chain was captured in a study of blood T cells in healthy people across ages. Primers used in a second PCR of about 6 to 12 cycles were a sample-barcoded 5' primer and a J-beta primer mix. The study obtained at least 2.5 million CDR3-containing paired-end reads from every sample. TCRdb reprocessed the 5' RACE reads with MiXCR, giving one entry per CDR3 protein. The data show 1.5 million to 2 million distinct CDR3 sequences, approximately 50% seen once. There are a few counts of this clonotype. The germline V gene encodes CDR1 SGHAT and CDR2 FQNNGV. The CDR3 covers 13 residues. V was shortened by 10 bases and J by 4 bases, with 14 bases between the two germline ends.

The origin of this receptor is a woman aged 40-49 years in good health. The chain joins TRBV11-2 to TRBJ2-1; TRBD2 is a possible D gene (5 bases). The sample consisted of blood. CDR3 nucleotide sequence: TGTGCCACCTCGGGGTACCGATACAATGAGCAGTTCTTC. It encodes CATSGYRYNEQFF.